This entry concerns a single T cell receptor beta chain. The antigen is not known. This record belongs to a study of OX40 agonist ivuxolimab in advanced cancers. Study-level information: Previous treatment with anti-PD-1, anti-PD-L1 or anti-CTLA-4 therapy was allowed; 40% had received some. Study-level findings and limits: The CD4+ and CD8+ T cells in the blood had expanded clonally by week 6 at 0.1 to 3.0 mg/kg.

CDR1 and CDR2 from the germline V gene are SGHRS and YFSETQ. Trimming at V came to 4 bases and at J to 4 bases, leaving 6 bases not matched to a gene. The CDR3 has 14 residues. The data were produced by immunoSEQ multiplex PCR, yet TCRdb's version contains in-frame clones alone and is incomplete. The table has fewer than 25,000 clones, 70% to 90% seen once. The sample in question was CD4+ or CD8+ T cells sorted from blood, obtained in a trial of the OX40 agonist ivuxolimab. The chain is built from TRBV5-1 and TRBJ2-5; TRBD2 aligns across 8 bases. The source is an adult with an advanced solid tumor such as melanoma, head and neck, liver or kidney cancer. Here the CDR3 DNA reads TGCGCCAGCAGCATCGGACTAGCCCTAGAGACCCAGTACTTC. Protein sequence: CASSIGLALETQYF.